The 32 T cell receptor beta chains listed next were all sequenced from one sample in a study of blood T cell repertoires in COVID-19. The repertoire was sequenced with immunoSEQ multiplex PCR; TCRdb's copy has only in-frame clones and lacks some. In the table there are under 350,000 clones, approximately 83% of which are singletons. The sequencing sample was made of peripheral blood. Receptor source: an older woman with acute or convalescent COVID-19.

The CDR3 DNA is TGTGCCAGCAGCTCCTTGGGCAGTTCGCCCCCAGAGACCCAGTACTTC. This translates into CASSSLGSSPPETQYF. The chain carries TRBV9 and TRBJ2-5; D call uncertain. Germline V lookup: CDR1 SGDLS, CDR2 YYNGEE. Trimming removed 4 bases at V and 4 bases at J, with 20 bases between. This CDR3 spans 16 amino acids.

For the CDR3, the DNA is TGTGCCAGCAGCTTGGGACAGGCCCGCTACGAGCAGTACTTC. Translating it yields CASSLGQARYEQYF. The chain recombines TRBV5-6 with TRBJ2-7; D may be TRBD1 (6 bases). The length of the CDR3 is 14 residues. The V gene's germline CDR1 is SGHDT and CDR2 YYEEEE. The V gene lost 0 bases and the J gene lost 3 bases, with 10 bases spanning the gap.

This clone has more than one count but fewer than ten. This chain links TRBV21-1 with TRBJ2-1; the table's D gene call, TRBD2, was not cross checked with the DNA. TRBV21-1 is flagged as a pseudogene. The CDR3 contains 12 residues. The CDR3 region has the DNA TGTGCCAGCAGCAACTTAGACAATGAGCAGTTCTTC. Encoded protein: CASSNLDNEQFF.

This chain uses TRBV24-1 with TRBJ1-3, with D perhaps TRBD1 (6 bases). Trimming removed 3 bases from V and 4 bases from J, with 15 bases in between. The CDR3 has 16 amino acids. Germline CDR1 KGHDR, CDR2 SFDVKD. The chain's CDR3 is CATSDPDSLLGNTIYF. The CDR3 nucleotides read TGTGCCACCAGTGATCCGGACAGTCTTCTCGGAAACACCATATATTTT.

This clone was recorded only once. CDR3 protein: CASSMRDNEQFF. The CDR3 region has the DNA TGTGCCAGTAGTATGAGAGACAATGAGCAGTTCTTC. V is TRBV19 and J is TRBJ2-1; no firm D call. V lost 3 bases and J lost 5, with 5 bases in between. This CDR3 has 12 residues. Germline values: CDR1 LNHDA, CDR2 SQIVND (reference sequence).

There are a few counts of this clone. Written as DNA, the CDR3 is TGCAGCGTTGAAAGGGGGAGCGGCTACACCTTC. This encodes CSVERGSGYTF. J is TRBJ1-2 and V is TRBV29-1; a possible D gene is TRBD1 (6 bases). Trimming shortened V by 2 bases and J by 8 bases, and 9 bases separated the two germline ends. Germline V gives CDR1 SQVTM, CDR2 ANQGSEA. The CDR3 is made up of 11 amino acids.

The table lists this clone with a count of one. The gene calls are TRBV30 and TRBJ1-2, with D possibly being TRBD1 (5 bases). CDR3 length: 14 residues. Between the trimmed V and J ends, which lost 5 bases and 0 bases, there was a span of 13 bases. Germline CDR1 and CDR2: GTSNPN and SVGIG (reference sequence). In DNA, the CDR3 is TGTGCCTGGGGGACTAGGATGGCTAACTATGGCTACACCTTC. As protein: CAWGTRMANYGYTF.

This rearrangement joins TRBV3-1 (or the pseudogene TRBV3-2) to TRBJ1-3; TRBD1 is a possible D gene (6 bases). V gave up 0 bases and J gave up 2 bases, with 11 bases separating them. The germline V gene has CDR1 LGHDT and CDR2 YNNKEL (reference sequence). There are 16 residues in the CDR3. The CDR3 is CASSQDRPGAGNTIYF. For the CDR3, the DNA is TGTGCCAGCAGCCAAGATAGGCCAGGGGCTGGAAACACCATATATTTT.

J is TRBJ1-2 and V is TRBV5-1; D is unresolved. The V gene's germline CDR1 is SGHRS and CDR2 YFSETQ. Deletions cut 4 bases from V and 4 bases from J, with 14 bases between. The CDR3 extends over 14 amino acids. The CDR3 region has the DNA TGCGCCAGCAGCCACCCTGGGCAGGCCTATGGCTACACCTTC. Protein product: CASSHPGQAYGYTF.

The CDR3 nucleotides are TGTGCCATCAGTGAGTCGACAGGGAGAAATCAGCCCCAGCATTTT. Protein sequence: CAISESTGRNQPQHF. The V gene is TRBV10-3, the J gene TRBJ1-5, with 7 bases fitting TRBD1. CDR1 is ENHRY and CDR2 is SYGVKD in the germline V gene. The V segment lost 0 bases and the J segment 4 bases; nucleotides outside the gene matches: 3. The CDR3 has 15 amino acids.

V gene TRBV14 combines with J gene TRBJ1-1; 11 positions agree with TRBD1. Germline CDR1 and CDR2: SGHDN and FVKESK. V dropped 4 bases and J dropped 4; count of bases not matched to a gene: 11. This CDR3 is built from 17 residues. For the CDR3, the DNA is TGTGCCAGCAGCCTTCAGCGGGGACAGGGGGTATCCACTGAAGCTTTCTTT. Protein: CASSLQRGQGVSTEAFF.

V usage is TRBV11-2 and J usage is TRBJ2-1; TRBD2 matches at 9 bases. The CDR3 extends over 15 amino acids. V lost 6 bases and J lost 8; bases outside the gene matches: 11. In germline, CDR1 is SGHAT, CDR2 FQNNGV. The CDR3 reads CASRVLGGGDYEQFF. CDR3 nucleotides: TGTGCCAGCAGAGTCCTCGGCGGGGGGGATTATGAGCAGTTCTTC.

This chain connects TRBV2 to TRBJ1-1; 8 nucleotides match TRBD1. Trimming took 2 bases from V and 4 from J; bases not matched to a gene: 6. The CDR3 spans 15 residues. Germline V gene sequence: CDR1 SNHLY, CDR2 FYNNEI. The DNA for the CDR3 is TGTGCCAGCAGTGAAACATCAGGGGGCCTCACTGAAGCTTTCTTT. Translating it yields CASSETSGGLTEAFF.

V gene TRBV24-1 combines with J gene TRBJ2-5, with TRBD2 matching 13 bases. Germline trimming cut 9 bases from V and 1 base from J; bases unmatched to any gene: 4. Germline CDR1 is KGHDR and CDR2 is SFDVKD. This CDR3 contains 15 residues. This CDR3 reads CATERTSGGQETQYF. The CDR3 nucleotides are TGTGCCACCGAAAGGACTAGCGGGGGCCAAGAGACCCAGTACTTC.

This chain joins TRBV6-5 and TRBJ1-3; no clear D gene. The CDR3 runs 13 residues. The V and J ends lost 8 bases and 0 bases respectively, with 8 bases between them. Germline CDR1 MNHEY, CDR2 SVGAGI. The CDR3 bases are TGTGCCAGCCGAGAGAGCTCTGGAAACACCATATATTTT. Its translation: CASRESSGNTIYF.

The rearrangement uses TRBV5-1 and TRBJ2-5; 9 bases agree with TRBD2. The junction had 17 bases not matched to a gene; V was cut back by 5 bases and J by 3 bases. There are 18 residues in the CDR3. CDR1 SGHRS and CDR2 YFSETQ come from the germline V gene. CDR3: CASRQRGSGGPDKETQYF. CDR3 coding DNA: TGCGCCAGCAGGCAGAGGGGGAGCGGGGGGCCTGACAAAGAGACCCAGTACTTC.

The V and J genes are TRBV25-1 and TRBJ2-2, with D unresolved. CDR3 length: 14 residues. From germline, CDR1 is MGHDK and CDR2 SYGVNS. V shed 7 bases and J shed 2 bases, with 11 bases lying between them. CDR3 amino acids: CASTRDTNTGELFF. CDR3 in DNA: TGTGCCAGCACGAGAGACACCAACACCGGGGAGCTGTTTTTT.

This rearrangement joins TRBV5-4 to TRBJ2-1; D unresolved. The V and J ends lost 9 bases and 9 bases respectively, with 13 bases between them. CDR1 and CDR2 (germline): SGHNT, YYREEE (reference sequence). The CDR3 extends over 11 amino acids. In DNA, the CDR3 is TGTGCCACTAAAAGAGTCGGTGAGCAGTTCTTC. This translates into CATKRVGEQFF.

The chain couples TRBV12-5 to TRBJ2-2; TRBD1 aligns across 8 bases. Germline CDR1 LGHNT, CDR2 FRNRAP. The J segment lost 5 bases and the V segment lost 0 bases, leaving 5 bases of the junction unmatched. The CDR3 has 16 amino acids. CDR3 residues: CASGLVTGVRTGELFF. CDR3 sequence (DNA): TGTGCTAGTGGTTTGGTGACAGGGGTTCGAACCGGGGAGCTGTTTTTT.

As DNA, the CDR3 is TGTGCCAGCAGCCCCTGGGGCAGGGGGTTGAGGCCCCTCCACTTT. The encoded protein is CASSPWGRGLRPLHF. The J gene is TRBJ1-6, the V gene TRBV7-8, with 7 positions matching TRBD1. This CDR3 region has 15 residues. Germline assignment: CDR1 SGHVS and CDR2 FQNEAQ. J lost 13 bases, V lost 5 bases, and 14 bases had no gene match. Based on the CDR3 plus reference TRBV7-8 and TRBJ1-6, the full variable domain is GAGVSQSPRYKVAKRGQDVALRCDPISGHVSLFWYQQALGQGPEFLTYFQNEAQLDKSGLPSDRFFAERPEGSVSTLKIQRTQQEDSAVYLCASSPWGRGLRPLHFGNGTRLTVT.

The rearrangement joins TRBV9 to TRBJ2-1; 9 bases match TRBD1. Looked up from germline, CDR1 is SGDLS and CDR2 is YYNGEE. J was trimmed by 8 bases and V by 3 bases; bases with no gene match: 9. CDR3 length: 15 residues. CDR3 residues: CASSDRDRVWDEQFF. For the CDR3, the DNA is TGTGCCAGCAGCGACCGGGACAGGGTATGGGATGAGCAGTTCTTC. The entire variable domain, with the rest obtained from reference TRBV9 and TRBJ2-1, is as follows: DSGVTQTPKHLITATGQRVTLRCSPRSGDLSVYWYQQSLDQGLQFLIQYYNGEERAKGNILERFSAQQFPDLHSELNLSSLELGDSALYFCASSDRDRVWDEQFFGPGTRLTVL.

The chain joins TRBV29-1 to TRBJ1-2; D is uncertain. The CDR3 totals 11 residues. Trimming removed 3 bases at V and 14 bases at J, with 16 bases between. Looked up from germline, CDR1 is SQVTM and CDR2 is ANQGSEA. The CDR3 here is CSVEDGPGRTF. In DNA, the CDR3 is TGCAGCGTTGAGGACGGCCCGGGGAGGACCTTC. The full variable domain, with the rest looked up from reference TRBV29-1 and TRBJ1-2, is SAVISQKPSRDICQRGTSLTIQCQVDSQVTMMFWYRQQPGQSLTLIATANQGSEATYESGFVIDKFPISRPNLTFSTLTVSNMSPEDSSIYLCSVEDGPGRTFGSGTRLTVV.

V and J are TRBV15 and TRBJ1-2; D unresolved. The CDR3 is 15 residues long. Deletions cut 2 bases from V and 4 bases from J, with 14 bases between. Germline lookup yields CDR1 LNHNV and CDR2 YYDKDF (reference sequence). This CDR3 is CATSRISPGSYGYTF. As DNA, the CDR3 is TGTGCCACCAGCAGAATTTCACCGGGTTCCTATGGCTACACCTTC.

This clone was detected only once. The V gene is TRBV6-5, the J gene TRBJ1-2; 12 nucleotides agree with TRBD1. V lost 2 bases to trimming and J lost 4 bases; unmatched junction nucleotides: 2. Germline V lookup: CDR1 MNHEY, CDR2 SVGAGI. CDR3 length: 15 amino acids. The CDR3 sequence: CASSYGTGGTYGYTF. CDR3 in DNA: TGTGCCAGCAGTTACGGGACAGGGGGCACCTATGGCTACACCTTC.

In nucleotides, the CDR3 is TGCGCCAGCAGCCGCTTAGGACTAAACACAGATACGCAGTATTTT. Amino acids: CASSRLGLNTDTQYF. The rearrangement uses TRBV4-1 and TRBJ2-3, with D tentatively TRBD2 (6 bases). From germline, CDR1 is MGHRA and CDR2 YSYEKL. This CDR3 spans 15 amino acids. The germline V and J ends were trimmed by 4 bases and 2 bases, with 13 bases remaining between them.

V gene TRBV6-6 combines with J gene TRBJ1-1; D is unclear. Germline V lookup: CDR1 MNHNY, CDR2 SVGAGI (reference sequence). V was trimmed by 0 bases and J by 5 bases, leaving 10 bases between them. There are 14 residues in the CDR3. CDR3: CASSYSRGRTEAFF. The CDR3 DNA is TGTGCCAGCAGTTACTCGAGAGGGAGGACTGAAGCTTTCTTT.

The CDR3 here is CASSPGQGRQPQHF. The CDR3 DNA is TGTGCCAGCAGCCCGGGACAGGGCAGGCAGCCCCAGCATTTT. The chain recombines TRBV7-8 with TRBJ1-5, with 9 bases that match TRBD1. The V gene's germline CDR1 is SGHVS and CDR2 FQNEAQ. The J segment lost 7 bases and the V segment lost 5 bases, leaving 6 bases of the junction unmatched. This CDR3 has 14 amino acids. The full variable domain, with the rest looked up from reference TRBV7-8 and TRBJ1-5, is GAGVSQSPRYKVAKRGQDVALRCDPISGHVSLFWYQQALGQGPEFLTYFQNEAQLDKSGLPSDRFFAERPEGSVSTLKIQRTQQEDSAVYLCASSPGQGRQPQHFGDGTRLSIL.

The rearrangement uses TRBV11-2 and TRBJ2-4; TRBD1 matches 7 bases. The germline CDR1 and CDR2 sequences are SGHAT and FQNNGV. The CDR3 totals 16 residues. The junction had 7 bases not matched to a gene; V was cut back by 4 bases and J by 1 base. The CDR3 DNA reads TGTGCCAGCAGCTCCCCCGACAGGGCCGCCAAAAACATTCAGTACTTC. Amino acid sequence: CASSSPDRAAKNIQYF.

This clone was counted between two and nine times. The chain carries TRBV9 and TRBJ1-1; a possible D gene is TRBD1 (6 bases). The CDR3 extends over 13 amino acids. Germline CDR1 reads SGDLS; CDR2 reads YYNGEE. Between the trimmed V and J ends, which lost 3 bases and 8 bases, there was a span of 14 bases. CDR3 nucleotides: TGTGCCAGCAGCGCCTTCTCACAGGGAGAAGCTTTCTTT. Protein: CASSAFSQGEAFF.

V usage is TRBV6-6 and J usage is TRBJ2-7; TRBD2 matches at 10 bases. The germline V gene has CDR1 MNHNY and CDR2 SVGAGI (reference sequence). The trim removed 0 bases at V and 3 bases at J, leaving 5 bases unmatched. The CDR3 is made up of 16 amino acids. CDR3 residues: CASSYSSLAGGYEQYF. In DNA, the CDR3 is TGTGCCAGCAGTTACTCGAGTTTAGCGGGGGGCTACGAGCAGTACTTC.

The chain joins TRBV19 to TRBJ2-2; D uncertain. V lost 3 bases and J lost 4, with 18 bases in between. CDR3 size: 17 residues. Germline V CDR1 and CDR2: LNHDA, SQIVND (reference sequence). The CDR3 bases are TGTGCCAGTAGTATCGGCAGACACCCCTCGTCCACCGGGGAGCTGTTTTTT. Its translation: CASSIGRHPSSTGELFF.

The V and J genes are TRBV30 and TRBJ1-1; 7 bases line up with TRBD1. CDR3 size: 14 residues. Losses at the gene ends were 4 bases for V and 0 bases for J; bases not matched to a gene: 5. Germline CDR1 GTSNPN, CDR2 SVGIG (reference sequence). CDR3 in amino acids: CAWKGGRLNTEAFF. CDR3 in DNA: TGTGCCTGGAAAGGGGGCCGACTGAACACTGAAGCTTTCTTT.